The clone carrying this T cell receptor (beta chain) appeared a few times. Germline V gives CDR1 SGHTA, CDR2 FQGNSA. The CDR3 length is 15 residues. Unmatched junction bases numbered 8, after V lost 8 bases and J lost 4 bases. This specimen belongs to a study of beta chain features in type 1 diabetes. What was sequenced were expressed TCRB transcripts, since all of the isolated RNA had been reverse transcribed. An average approximately 3.7 million reads came from naive, central memory and regulatory T cell samples. Using immunoSEQ multiplex PCR, the repertoire was profiled, and TCRdb retains in-frame clones only, with some absent. The sample has 450,000 or so clones, about 10% seen once.

This TCR was recovered from a woman aged 18-29 years in good health. The chain is built from TRBV7-2 and TRBJ2-1, with 10 bases lining up with TRBD2. Sequenced: naive CD4+ T cells from blood. CDR3 bases: TGTGCCAGCGGCGAAACTAGCGGGAAGTACAATGAGCAGTTCTTC. Translation gives CASGETSGKYNEQFF. Drawing the rest from reference TRBV7-2 and TRBJ2-1, the complete variable domain is GAGVSQSPSNKVTEKGKDVELRCDPISGHTALYWYRQSLGQGLEFLIYFQGNSAPDKSGLPSDRFSAERTGGSVSTLTIQRTQQEDSAVYLCASGETSGKYNEQFFGPGTRLTVL.